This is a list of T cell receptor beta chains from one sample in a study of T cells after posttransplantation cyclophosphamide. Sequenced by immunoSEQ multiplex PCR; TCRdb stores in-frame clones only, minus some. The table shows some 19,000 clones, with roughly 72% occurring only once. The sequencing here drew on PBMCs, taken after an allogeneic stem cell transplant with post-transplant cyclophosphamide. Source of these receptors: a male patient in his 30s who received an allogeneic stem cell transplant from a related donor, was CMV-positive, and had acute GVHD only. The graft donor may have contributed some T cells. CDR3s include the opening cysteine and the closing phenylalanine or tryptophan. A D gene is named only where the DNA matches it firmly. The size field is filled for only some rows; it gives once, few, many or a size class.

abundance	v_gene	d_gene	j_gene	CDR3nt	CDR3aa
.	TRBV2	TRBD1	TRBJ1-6	TGTGCCAGCAGGCTGCGAACAGGGGGGGCTAATAATTCACCCCTCCACTTT	CASRLRTGGANNSPLHF
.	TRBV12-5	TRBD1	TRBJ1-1	TGTGCTAGTGGCTCGGGACAGTTGGTCACTGAAGCTTTCTTT	CASGSGQLVTEAFF
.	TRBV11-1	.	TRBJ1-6	TGTGCCAGCAGCTCCTTTAATTCACCCCTCCACTTT	CASSSFNSPLHF
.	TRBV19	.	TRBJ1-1	TGTGCCAGTAGTATAGGTGGCGGGACTGAAGCTTTCTTT	CASSIGGGTEAFF
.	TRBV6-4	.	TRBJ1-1	TGTGCCAGCAGCAACAACGGACTGGGCACTGAAGCTTTCTTT	CASSNNGLGTEAFF
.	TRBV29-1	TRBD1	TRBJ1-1	TGCAGCGCCACGACAGGGGGGAACACTGAAGCTTTCTTT	CSATTGGNTEAFF
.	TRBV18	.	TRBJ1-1	TGTGCCAGCTCAACTACAGGGATAATGAACACTGAAGCTTTCTTT	CASSTTGIMNTEAFF
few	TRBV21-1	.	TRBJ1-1	TGTGCCAGCAGCAAAGCTCGGGCAGGGGCGCTAAACACTGAAGCTTTCTTT	CASSKARAGALNTEAFF
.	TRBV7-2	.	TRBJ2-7	TGTGCCAGCAGCTTCGGGGCCGGGGGATACGAGCAGTACTTC	CASSFGAGGYEQYF
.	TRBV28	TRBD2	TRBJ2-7	TGTGCCAGCAGTTTTGGGGTAGCGGGGTACGAGCAGTACTTC	CASSFGVAGYEQYF
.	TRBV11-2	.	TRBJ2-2	TGTGCCAGCAGTCGGAATGGACAGACCGGGGAGCTGTTTTTT	CASSRNGQTGELFF
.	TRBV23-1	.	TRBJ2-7	TGCGCCAGCAGTCAATTTAGGAGAATACCTTCCTACGAGCAGTACTTC	CASSQFRRIPSYEQYF
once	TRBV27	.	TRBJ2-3	TGTGCCAGCAGTTTAGGGAGGCTGGGGACAGATACGCAGTATTTT	CASSLGRLGTDTQYF
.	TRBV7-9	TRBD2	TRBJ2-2	TGTGCCAGCAGCTTAATCGGGGGGGAGACCGGGGAGCTGTTTTTT	CASSLIGGETGELFF
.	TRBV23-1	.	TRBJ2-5	TGCGCCAGCAGTAATACAGCCGGATGGGAGTTTAAGGAGACCCAGTACTTC	CASSNTAGWEFKETQYF
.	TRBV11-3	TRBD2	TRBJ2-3	TGTGCCAGCAGCTTATATGGGACTAGTAGAGATACGCAGTATTTT	CASSLYGTSRDTQYF
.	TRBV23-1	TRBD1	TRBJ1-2	TGCGCCAGCAGTCAGAGTAACAGGGGGCGCGAGGATGGCTACACCTTC	CASSQSNRGREDGYTF
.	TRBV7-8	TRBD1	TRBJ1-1	TGTGCCAGCACCAAGGGACAGTTGAACACTGAAGCTTTCTTT	CASTKGQLNTEAFF
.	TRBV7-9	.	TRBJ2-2	TGTGCCAGCAGCTTAGAGGCGGGCACCGGGGAGCTGTTTTTT	CASSLEAGTGELFF
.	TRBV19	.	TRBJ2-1	TGTGCCAGTAGTATGGTTCGCGGCTACAATGAGCAGTTCTTC	CASSMVRGYNEQFF
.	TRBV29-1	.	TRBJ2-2	TGCAGCGTGAGGGCTACCGGGGAGCTGTTTTTT	CSVRATGELFF
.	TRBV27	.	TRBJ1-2	TGTGCCAGCAGTTTATTCCGGTCGCAGGCAAACTATGGCTACACCTTC	CASSLFRSQANYGYTF
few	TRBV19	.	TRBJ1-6	TGTGCCAGTAGTATCTTTTCACCCCTCCACTTT	CASSIFSPLHF
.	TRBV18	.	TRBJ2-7	TGTGCCAGCTCACCAACCCGAGGGGAGCAGTACTTC	CASSPTRGEQYF
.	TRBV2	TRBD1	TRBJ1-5	TGTGCCAGCAGGATGGACAGGGGGCTGCAGCCCCAGCATTTT	CASRMDRGLQPQHF
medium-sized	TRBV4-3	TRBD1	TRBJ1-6	TGCGCCAGCAGCCAAGATTTAGGGGGACAGGGTAATCTCTACGATAATTCACCCCTCCACTTT	CASSQDLGGQGNLYDNSPLHF
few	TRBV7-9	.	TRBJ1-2	TGTGCCAGCAGCTTAGATAGCGGCTACACCTTC	CASSLDSGYTF
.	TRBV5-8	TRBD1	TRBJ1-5	TGTGCCAGCAGCTTGCGGACAGGGAATCAGCCCCAGCATTTT	CASSLRTGNQPQHF
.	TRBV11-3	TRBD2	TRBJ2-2	TGTGCCAGCAGCAAACAGCGGGGGCAGGCCGGGGAGCTGTTTTTT	CASSKQRGQAGELFF
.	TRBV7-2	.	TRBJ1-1	TGTGCCAGCACCATCCACCGAGGGAACACTGAAGCTTTCTTT	CASTIHRGNTEAFF
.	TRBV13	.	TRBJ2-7	TGTGCCAGCAGTAAGAGGGTAAGCTCCTACGAGCAGTACTTC	CASSKRVSSYEQYF
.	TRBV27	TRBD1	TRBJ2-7	TGTGCCAGCAGTTGGACAGGGGGCTCTCTTTTAATCGACGAGCAGTACTTC	CASSWTGGSLLIDEQYF
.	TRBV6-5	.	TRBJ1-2	TGTGCCAGCAGTCTCTGGACAGACGCTAAGTATGGCTACACCTTC	CASSLWTDAKYGYTF
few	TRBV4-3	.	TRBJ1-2	TGCGCCAGCAGCCAAGGGACAGCAACCACTAACTATGGCTACACCTTC	CASSQGTATTNYGYTF
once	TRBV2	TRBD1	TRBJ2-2	TGTGCCAGCACCGAGGGACAGGGGGGAACCGGGGAGCTGTTTTTT	CASTEGQGGTGELFF
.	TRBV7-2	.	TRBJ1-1	TGTGCCAGCAGCTCGGACACGGTCCCGAACACTGAAGCTTTCTTT	CASSSDTVPNTEAFF
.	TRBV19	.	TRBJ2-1	TGTGCCAGTAGTAGACCGGACTGGTACTCCTACAATGAGCAGTTCTTC	CASSRPDWYSYNEQFF
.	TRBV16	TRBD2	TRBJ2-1	TGTGCCAGCAGCCCCCTAAGGGGACTAGCGGGGGGCCTTAGCTCCTACAATGAGCAGTTCTTC	CASSPLRGLAGGLSSYNEQFF
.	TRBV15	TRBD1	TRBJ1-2	TGTGCCACCAGCGGCCGGACAGGGAGGATCTATGGCTACACCTTC	CATSGRTGRIYGYTF
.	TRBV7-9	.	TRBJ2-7	TGTGCCAGCAGCGACCGGGACACCCTCACCTACGAGCAGTACTTC	CASSDRDTLTYEQYF
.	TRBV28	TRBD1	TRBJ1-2	TGTGCCAGCAGTTTTACAGGGGGATATGGCTACACCTTC	CASSFTGGYGYTF
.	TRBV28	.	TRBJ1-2	TGTGCCAGCAGTTTAACAACAGTTTATGGCTACACCTTC	CASSLTTVYGYTF
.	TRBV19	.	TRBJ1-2	TGTGCCAGTAGTTTCATCCGCCCGGGACTGTATGGCTACACCTTC	CASSFIRPGLYGYTF
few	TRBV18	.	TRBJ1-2	TGTGCCAGCTCACCCCAGGGAACCTATGGCTACACCTTC	CASSPQGTYGYTF
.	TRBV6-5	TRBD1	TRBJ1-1	TGTGCCAGCGGAAGACAGGGGGCTTTTGAAGCTTTCTTT	CASGRQGAFEAFF